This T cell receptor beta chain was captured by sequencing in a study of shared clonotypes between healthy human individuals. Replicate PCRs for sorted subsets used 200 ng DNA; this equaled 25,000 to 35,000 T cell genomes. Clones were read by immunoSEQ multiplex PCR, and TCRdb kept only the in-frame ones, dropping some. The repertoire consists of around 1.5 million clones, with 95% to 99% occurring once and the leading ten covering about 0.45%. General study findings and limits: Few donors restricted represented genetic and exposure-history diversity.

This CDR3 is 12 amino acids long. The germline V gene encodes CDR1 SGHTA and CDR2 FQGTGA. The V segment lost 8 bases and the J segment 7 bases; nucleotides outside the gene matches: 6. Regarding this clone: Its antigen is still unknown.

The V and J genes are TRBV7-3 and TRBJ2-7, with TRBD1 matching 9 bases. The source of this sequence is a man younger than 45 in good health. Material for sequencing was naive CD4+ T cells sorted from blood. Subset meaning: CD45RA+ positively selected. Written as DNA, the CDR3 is TGTGCCAGCGGGACAGGGAACGGAGAGCAGTACTTC. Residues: CASGTGNGEQYF.